This is a list of T cell receptor beta chains from one sample in a study of PD-L1 blockade in urothelial cancer. Clones were read by immunoSEQ multiplex PCR, and TCRdb kept only the in-frame ones, dropping some. The sample consists of tens of thousands of clones, roughly 89% of them appearing once. Specimen: PBMCs, collected around atezolizumab (anti-PD-L1) treatment. The receptors derive from a man in his fifties or sixties with urothelial cancer. CDR3s include the opening cysteine and the closing phenylalanine or tryptophan. The order of the fields is J gene, clone size, V gene, D gene, CDR3 DNA, CDR3 protein. The D gene is left open where the match is weak. A row's size may be missing; if present it is once, few, many or a size class.

j_call: TRBJ2-1; clone_size: NA; v_call: TRBV5-1; d_call: TRBD2; cdr3_nt: TGCGCCAGCAGCCCGGGAGGGGACTCCTACAATGAGCAGTTCTTC; cdr3_aa: CASSPGGDSYNEQFF
j_call: TRBJ1-4; clone_size: once; v_call: TRBV28; d_call: TRBD1; cdr3_nt: TGTGCCAGCAGAGACTTGAGGACAGGCTTAATGGCAACTAATGAAAAACTGTTTTTT; cdr3_aa: CASRDLRTGLMATNEKLFF
j_call: TRBJ2-1; clone_size: NA; v_call: TRBV5-1; d_call: TRBD2; cdr3_nt: TGCGCCAGCAGCTTGGCCCAGTTAGCGGGAGGATATGAGCAGTTCTTC; cdr3_aa: CASSLAQLAGGYEQFF
j_call: TRBJ2-1; clone_size: NA; v_call: TRBV19; d_call: TRBD2; cdr3_nt: TGTGCCAGTGCGGGGGGAGGGGACAATGAGCAGTTCTTC; cdr3_aa: CASAGGGDNEQFF
j_call: TRBJ1-2; clone_size: NA; v_call: TRBV19; d_call: NA; cdr3_nt: TGTGCCAGTAGTATAGATCGGGGAGGACTCTATGGCTACACCTTC; cdr3_aa: CASSIDRGGLYGYTF
j_call: TRBJ2-5; clone_size: NA; v_call: TRBV7-2; d_call: TRBD2; cdr3_nt: TGTGCCAGCAGCCGCGACCTTATGTTAGCGGGGGGGCAAGAGACCCAGTACTTC; cdr3_aa: CASSRDLMLAGGQETQYF
j_call: TRBJ1-2; clone_size: NA; v_call: TRBV6-5; d_call: NA; cdr3_nt: TGTGCCAGCTCGGACACCAACTATGGCTACACCTTC; cdr3_aa: CASSDTNYGYTF
j_call: TRBJ2-3; clone_size: NA; v_call: TRBV4-3; d_call: TRBD1; cdr3_nt: TGCGCCAGCAGCCAAAACCCGGGACAGGGGCGGGCAGATACGCAGTATTTT; cdr3_aa: CASSQNPGQGRADTQYF
j_call: TRBJ1-4; clone_size: once; v_call: TRBV5-1; d_call: NA; cdr3_nt: TGCGCCAGCAGCCAAGGGACAAGTAATGAAAAACTGTTTTTT; cdr3_aa: CASSQGTSNEKLFF
j_call: TRBJ2-1; clone_size: NA; v_call: TRBV14; d_call: TRBD1; cdr3_nt: TGTGCCAGCAGCCAAGCCTCCGGGACAGATCACAATGAGCAGTTCTTC; cdr3_aa: CASSQASGTDHNEQFF
j_call: TRBJ2-5; clone_size: NA; v_call: TRBV10-3; d_call: NA; cdr3_nt: TGTGCCATCAGTGAGTCGAAGGGAGTGGAGACCCAGTACTTC; cdr3_aa: CAISESKGVETQYF
j_call: TRBJ2-3; clone_size: once; v_call: TRBV6-6; d_call: TRBD2; cdr3_nt: TGTGCCAGCAGTTACTCAGTGGGGGGGACAGATACGCAGTATTTT; cdr3_aa: CASSYSVGGTDTQYF
j_call: TRBJ2-3; clone_size: few; v_call: TRBV7-2; d_call: TRBD2; cdr3_nt: TGTGCCAGCCCCCCGCGGGGGTCCTCATCAAACACAGATACGCAGTATTTT; cdr3_aa: CASPPRGSSSNTDTQYF
j_call: TRBJ2-5; clone_size: NA; v_call: TRBV19; d_call: TRBD1; cdr3_nt: TGTGCCAGTAGTCGGGACAGACAAGAGACCCAGTACTTC; cdr3_aa: CASSRDRQETQYF
j_call: TRBJ2-7; clone_size: NA; v_call: TRBV18; d_call: TRBD2; cdr3_nt: TGTGCCAGCTCACCGGGACTAGCGGGGGTTCACTACGAGCAGTACTTC; cdr3_aa: CASSPGLAGVHYEQYF
j_call: TRBJ1-5; clone_size: NA; v_call: TRBV4-2; d_call: NA; cdr3_nt: TGTGCCAGCAGCCGGCCCAGCGATCAGCCCCAGCATTTT; cdr3_aa: CASSRPSDQPQHF
j_call: TRBJ1-4; clone_size: NA; v_call: TRBV25-1; d_call: NA; cdr3_nt: TGTGCCAGCAGTGGAGGGTCCACGGGAAATGAAAAACTGTTTTTT; cdr3_aa: CASSGGSTGNEKLFF
j_call: TRBJ2-7; clone_size: NA; v_call: TRBV12-5; d_call: TRBD2; cdr3_nt: TGTGCTAGTGGCCCTTATGGGGCTAAGCGGGACGGCCACGAGCAGTACTTC; cdr3_aa: CASGPYGAKRDGHEQYF
j_call: TRBJ2-5; clone_size: once; v_call: TRBV19; d_call: NA; cdr3_nt: TGTGCCAGTAGTGGGGTCAGTGGGGCACAAGAGACCCAGTACTTC; cdr3_aa: CASSGVSGAQETQYF
j_call: TRBJ1-1; clone_size: once; v_call: TRBV6-1; d_call: NA; cdr3_nt: TGTGCCAGCAGTGTCTACTCTGAAGCTTTCTTT; cdr3_aa: CASSVYSEAFF
j_call: TRBJ2-1; clone_size: NA; v_call: TRBV2; d_call: TRBD1; cdr3_nt: TGTGCCAGCGGCTTCGGGACAGCAGATTACAATGAGCAGTTCTTC; cdr3_aa: CASGFGTADYNEQFF
j_call: TRBJ2-7; clone_size: NA; v_call: TRBV11-2; d_call: TRBD2; cdr3_nt: TGTGCCAGCAGCTTCCGACTAGCGGGACTATACGAGCAGTACTTC; cdr3_aa: CASSFRLAGLYEQYF
j_call: TRBJ2-5; clone_size: NA; v_call: TRBV30; d_call: NA; cdr3_nt: TGTGCCTGGAGTGTAGGAGGGTTGGAGACCCAGTACTTC; cdr3_aa: CAWSVGGLETQYF
j_call: TRBJ2-7; clone_size: NA; v_call: TRBV4-3; d_call: TRBD2; cdr3_nt: TGCGCCAGCAGCCAAGAGATCGGGACTAGCGGAACCTACGAGCAGTACTTC; cdr3_aa: CASSQEIGTSGTYEQYF
j_call: TRBJ2-1; clone_size: NA; v_call: TRBV5-6; d_call: TRBD2; cdr3_nt: TGTGCCAGCAGCTTCATGGGGACTACCAACAATGAGCAGTTCTTC; cdr3_aa: CASSFMGTTNNEQFF
j_call: TRBJ2-1; clone_size: once; v_call: TRBV5-6; d_call: NA; cdr3_nt: TGTGCCAGCAGCTTGGCCCTCAGTTCCTCCTACAATGAGCAGTTCTTC; cdr3_aa: CASSLALSSSYNEQFF
j_call: TRBJ1-6; clone_size: once; v_call: TRBV4-3; d_call: NA; cdr3_nt: TGCGCCAGCAGCCAAGATTGGGGGCAAAATAATTCACCCCTCCACTTT; cdr3_aa: CASSQDWGQNNSPLHF
j_call: TRBJ2-5; clone_size: NA; v_call: TRBV29-1; d_call: NA; cdr3_nt: TGCAGCGCAGAGGTGTCCCAAGAGACCCAGTACTTC; cdr3_aa: CSAEVSQETQYF
j_call: TRBJ2-5; clone_size: NA; v_call: TRBV11-2; d_call: TRBD2; cdr3_nt: TGTGCCAGCAGCTTAGGTCGAACTAGCGGGAATGAAGAGACCCAGTACTTC; cdr3_aa: CASSLGRTSGNEETQYF
j_call: TRBJ1-2; clone_size: NA; v_call: TRBV21-1; d_call: NA; cdr3_nt: TGTGCCAGCAGCAAAGCGCTCGACAGGTTCGATGGCTACACCTTC; cdr3_aa: CASSKALDRFDGYTF
j_call: TRBJ2-5; clone_size: NA; v_call: TRBV9; d_call: NA; cdr3_nt: TGTGCCAGCAGCGTAGGGGTTAAAGGCAGGGGAGGGGGAGAGACCCAGTACTTC; cdr3_aa: CASSVGVKGRGGGETQYF
j_call: TRBJ2-7; clone_size: NA; v_call: TRBV5-4; d_call: TRBD1; cdr3_nt: TGTGCCAGCAGCTCAAACGACAGGGGGCGGAACGAGCAGTACTTC; cdr3_aa: CASSSNDRGRNEQYF
j_call: TRBJ1-1; clone_size: NA; v_call: TRBV11-2; d_call: TRBD1; cdr3_nt: TGTGCCAGCAGCTTAGTGGCGTTTGGGACAGGGGGCACTGAAGCTTTCTTT; cdr3_aa: CASSLVAFGTGGTEAFF
j_call: TRBJ1-2; clone_size: NA; v_call: TRBV2; d_call: NA; cdr3_nt: TGTGCCAGCCAGGGAGCCGGACAGTATGGCTACACCTTC; cdr3_aa: CASQGAGQYGYTF
j_call: TRBJ1-2; clone_size: NA; v_call: TRBV5-6; d_call: TRBD1; cdr3_nt: TGTGCCAGCAGCTTCGGGACAGCCACTATCGGCTACACCTTC; cdr3_aa: CASSFGTATIGYTF
j_call: TRBJ2-5; clone_size: NA; v_call: TRBV7-2; d_call: TRBD2; cdr3_nt: TGTGCCAGCAGCCCGGGGGGGCCGAGAGAGACCCAGTACTTC; cdr3_aa: CASSPGGPRETQYF
j_call: TRBJ1-4; clone_size: NA; v_call: TRBV5-5; d_call: TRBD1; cdr3_nt: TGTGCCAGCAGCCCGTCCGGGACAGGGATTGAAAAACTGTTTTTT; cdr3_aa: CASSPSGTGIEKLFF
j_call: TRBJ1-1; clone_size: NA; v_call: TRBV2; d_call: NA; cdr3_nt: TGTGCCAGCAGTGGAGTGGTTAACACTGAAGCTTTCTTT; cdr3_aa: CASSGVVNTEAFF
j_call: TRBJ1-3; clone_size: NA; v_call: TRBV7-2; d_call: NA; cdr3_nt: TGTGCCAGCAGCTACCGCGGGGAAAGGTCTGGAAACACCATATATTTT; cdr3_aa: CASSYRGERSGNTIYF
j_call: TRBJ2-5; clone_size: NA; v_call: TRBV11-2; d_call: TRBD2; cdr3_nt: TGTGCCAGCAGCTTAGGTGAGGGAGGGAAGACCCAGTACTTC; cdr3_aa: CASSLGEGGKTQYF
j_call: TRBJ2-1; clone_size: NA; v_call: TRBV4-2; d_call: TRBD2; cdr3_nt: TGTGCCAGCAGCCAAGAGCGGGGGGGCGGGAATGAGCAGTTCTTC; cdr3_aa: CASSQERGGGNEQFF